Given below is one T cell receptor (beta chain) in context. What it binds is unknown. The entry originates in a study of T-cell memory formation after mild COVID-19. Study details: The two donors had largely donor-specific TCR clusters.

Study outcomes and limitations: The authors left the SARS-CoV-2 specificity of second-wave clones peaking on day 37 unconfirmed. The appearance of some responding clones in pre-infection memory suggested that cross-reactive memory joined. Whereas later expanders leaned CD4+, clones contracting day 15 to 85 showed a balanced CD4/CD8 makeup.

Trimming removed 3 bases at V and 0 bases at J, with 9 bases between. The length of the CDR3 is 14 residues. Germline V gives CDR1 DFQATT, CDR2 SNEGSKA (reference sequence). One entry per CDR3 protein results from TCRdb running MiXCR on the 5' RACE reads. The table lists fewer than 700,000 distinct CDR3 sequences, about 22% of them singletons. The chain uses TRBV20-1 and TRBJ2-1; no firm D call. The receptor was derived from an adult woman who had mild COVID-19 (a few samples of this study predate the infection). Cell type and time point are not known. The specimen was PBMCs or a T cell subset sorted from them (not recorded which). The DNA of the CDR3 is TGCAGTGCTAGTCACTCCCGCTCCTACAATGAGCAGTTCTTC. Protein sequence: CSASHSRSYNEQFF.